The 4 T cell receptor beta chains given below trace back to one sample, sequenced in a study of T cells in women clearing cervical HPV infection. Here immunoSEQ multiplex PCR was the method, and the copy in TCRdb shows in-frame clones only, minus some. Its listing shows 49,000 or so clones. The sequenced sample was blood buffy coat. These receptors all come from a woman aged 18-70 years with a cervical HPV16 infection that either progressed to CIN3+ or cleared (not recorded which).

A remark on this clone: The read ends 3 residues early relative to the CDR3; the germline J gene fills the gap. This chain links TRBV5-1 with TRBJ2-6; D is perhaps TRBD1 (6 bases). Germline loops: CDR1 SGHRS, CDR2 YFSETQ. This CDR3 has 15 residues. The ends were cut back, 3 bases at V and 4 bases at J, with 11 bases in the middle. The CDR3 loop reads CASSSQGIGANVLTF. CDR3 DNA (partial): TGCGCCAGCAGCTCCCAGGGGATCGGGGCCAACGTC.

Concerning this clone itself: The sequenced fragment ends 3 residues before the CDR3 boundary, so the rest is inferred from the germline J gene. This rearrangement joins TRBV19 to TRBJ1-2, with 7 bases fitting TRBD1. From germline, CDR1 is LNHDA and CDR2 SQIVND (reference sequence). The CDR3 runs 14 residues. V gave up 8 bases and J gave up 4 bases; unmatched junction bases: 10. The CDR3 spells CASSGQLNGYGYTF. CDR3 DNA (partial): TGTGCCAGTTCGGGACAGCTTAATGGCTATGGC.

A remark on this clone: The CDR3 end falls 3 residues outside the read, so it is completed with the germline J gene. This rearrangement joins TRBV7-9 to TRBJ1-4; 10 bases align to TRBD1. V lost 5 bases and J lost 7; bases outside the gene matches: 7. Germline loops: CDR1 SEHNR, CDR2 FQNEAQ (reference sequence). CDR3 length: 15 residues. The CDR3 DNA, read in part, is TGTGCCAGCAGCCCGGCGACAGGGGGCATTGAAAAA. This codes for CASSPATGGIEK. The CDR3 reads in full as CASSPATGGIEKLFF.

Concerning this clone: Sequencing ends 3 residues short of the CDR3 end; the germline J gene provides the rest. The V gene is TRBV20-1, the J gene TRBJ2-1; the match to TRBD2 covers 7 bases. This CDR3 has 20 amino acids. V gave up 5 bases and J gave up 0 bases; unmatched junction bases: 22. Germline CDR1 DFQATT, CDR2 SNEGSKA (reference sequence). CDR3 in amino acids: CSAPHPPTAGSTFSYNEQFF. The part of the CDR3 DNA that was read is TGCAGTGCTCCTCACCCCCCTACAGCGGGATCGACTTTCTCCTACAATGAG.